What follows are 8 T cell receptor beta chains derived from one specimen sequenced in a study of cytomegalovirus exposure and HLA in healthy donors. PCR involved 60 Vbeta and 13 Jbeta primers. Repertoires were generated with immunoSEQ multiplex PCR, while TCRdb's copy carries only in-frame clones and drops some. This table holds around 170,000 clones, 82% found once. The sequenced sample was PBMCs. The receptor source for this set is a man aged 40-55 years in good health and CMV-seronegative.

The chain couples TRBV7-6 to TRBJ1-2, with 8 bases lining up with TRBD1. Germline CDR1 and CDR2: SGHVS and FNYEAQ. This CDR3 is 14 amino acids long. Losses at the gene ends were 5 bases for V and 2 bases for J; bases not matched to a gene: 4. CDR3 DNA: TGTGCCAGCAGCCTCGGACAGGGAAACTATGGCTACACCTTC. It yields the protein CASSLGQGNYGYTF.

In this sample, this clone turned up a few times. The V and J genes are TRBV6-6 and TRBJ1-1; no clear D gene. CDR1 MNHNY and CDR2 SVGAGI come from the germline V gene (reference sequence). Trimming pared 2 bases from V and 4 bases from J, leaving 8 bases between. The CDR3 sequence is 13 residues long. The DNA for the CDR3 is TGTGCCAGCAGTTACCCAGAGGGCACTGAAGCTTTCTTT. The encoded protein is CASSYPEGTEAFF.

The chain couples TRBV7-2 to TRBJ2-7, with TRBD2 matching 8 bases. Losses at the gene ends were 5 bases for V and 6 bases for J; bases not matched to a gene: 12. Germline V gives CDR1 SGHTA, CDR2 FQGNSA. The CDR3 is 15 residues long. CDR3: CASSVTISAGGEQYF. In DNA form, the CDR3 reads TGTGCCAGCAGCGTCACGATATCTGCGGGGGGCGAGCAGTACTTC. Full variable domain (rest looked up from reference TRBV7-2 and TRBJ2-7): GAGVSQSPSNKVTEKGKDVELRCDPISGHTALYWYRQSLGQGLEFLIYFQGNSAPDKSGLPSDRFSAERTGGSVSTLTIQRTQQEDSAVYLCASSVTISAGGEQYFGPGTRLTVT.

The rearrangement joins TRBV30 to TRBJ1-5, with 7 bases lining up with TRBD1. CDR3 size: 15 residues. The germline V gene has CDR1 GTSNPN and CDR2 SVGIG (reference sequence). Trimming at V came to 0 bases and at J to 5 bases, leaving 7 bases not matched to a gene. CDR3 protein: CAWSVRGRGDQPQHF. The CDR3 nucleotides are TGTGCCTGGAGTGTACGGGGCAGGGGGGATCAGCCCCAGCATTTT.

The chain carries TRBV4-3 and TRBJ2-3; D is ambiguous. The CDR3 loop spans 15 amino acids. Germline V gene sequence: CDR1 LGHNA, CDR2 YSLEER. V was pared by 0 bases and J by 2 bases, with 9 bases between. The chain's CDR3 is CASSQEPHYTDTQYF. CDR3 bases: TGCGCCAGCAGCCAAGAGCCCCACTACACAGATACGCAGTATTTT.

This chain links TRBV5-1 with TRBJ2-1; 7 bases align to TRBD2. CDR3 size: 16 residues. Germline V gene lookup returns CDR1 SGHRS and CDR2 YFSETQ. Trimming at V came to 0 bases and at J to 10 bases, leaving 13 bases not matched to a gene. The CDR3 region has the DNA TGCGCCAGCAGCTTGGGGGGCGGGAGCCGCTCCGGAGAGCAGTTCTTC. This sequence encodes CASSLGGGSRSGEQFF.

This sequence joins TRBV5-1 and TRBJ1-1, with TRBD1 matching over 8 bases. The CDR3 is 17 residues long. Trimming took 1 base from V and 1 from J; bases not matched to a gene: 9. The germline V gene encodes CDR1 SGHRS and CDR2 YFSETQ. CDR3: CASSLLRIDRGNTEAFF. In DNA form, the CDR3 reads TGCGCCAGCAGCTTGTTACGGATAGACAGGGGGAACACTGAAGCTTTCTTT.

The rearrangement joins TRBV6-6 to TRBJ2-5; D may be TRBD2 (6 bases). Per the germline V gene, CDR1 is MNHNY and CDR2 is SVGAGI (reference sequence). The V end lost 6 bases, the J end lost 2 bases, and 7 bases lay between the germline ends. The CDR3 contains 12 residues. CDR3: CASRGGQETQYF. The DNA for the CDR3 is TGTGCCAGCAGGGGGGGACAAGAGACCCAGTACTTC.